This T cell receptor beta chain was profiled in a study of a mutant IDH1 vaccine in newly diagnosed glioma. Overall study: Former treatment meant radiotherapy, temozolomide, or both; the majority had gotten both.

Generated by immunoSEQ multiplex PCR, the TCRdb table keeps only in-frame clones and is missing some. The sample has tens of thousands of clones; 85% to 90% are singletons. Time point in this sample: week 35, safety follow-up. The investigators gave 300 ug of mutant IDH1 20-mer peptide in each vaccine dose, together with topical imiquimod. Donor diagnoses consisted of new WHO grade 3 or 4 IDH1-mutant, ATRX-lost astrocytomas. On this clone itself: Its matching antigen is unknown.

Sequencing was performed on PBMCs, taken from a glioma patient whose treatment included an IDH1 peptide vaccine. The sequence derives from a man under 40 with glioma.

The CDR3 loop reads CATSPRRGRGKNIQYF. CDR3 nucleotide sequence: TGTGCCACCAGCCCCCGCAGGGGAAGGGGCAAAAACATTCAGTACTTC. The chain joins TRBV15 to TRBJ2-4; D perhaps matches TRBD1 (6 bases). The ends were cut back, 5 bases at V and 3 bases at J, with 17 bases in the middle. The CDR3 spans 16 residues. CDR1 and CDR2 (germline): LNHNV, YYDKDF (reference sequence). The full variable domain, completed using reference TRBV15 and TRBJ2-4, is DAMVIQNPRYQVTQFGKPVTLSCSQTLNHNVMYWYQQKSSQAPKLLFHYYDKDFNNEADTPDNFQSRRPNTSFCFLDIRSPGLGDTAMYLCATSPRRGRGKNIQYFGAGTRLSVL.